The entry that follows covers one T cell receptor (beta chain) sequence. Its target is unknown. The data derive from a study of cytomegalovirus exposure and HLA in healthy donors. Study overall: The 110 or so validation repertoires used a platform that matched the one used for the approximately 610 first-cohort repertoires, as a later analysis reported.

Overall study findings and caveats: Diagnosis of cytomegalovirus status made by the classifier reportedly showed high specificity and sensitivity. Within the approximately 130 validation repertoires, first-cohort TCR clusters tended to co-occur, according to a later analysis.

The assay was immunoSEQ multiplex PCR, and TCRdb's table has in-frame clones only and misses some. Of 250,000 to 300,000 clones listed, roughly 90% are singletons. Germline CDR1 and CDR2: ENHRY and SYGVKD. J was trimmed by 5 bases and V by 3 bases; bases with no gene match: 4. The CDR3 runs to 15 residues. The sample comprised PBMCs. The chain uses TRBV10-3 and TRBJ1-5; 10 bases line up with TRBD1. The TCR was taken from a woman aged 18-30 years in good health and CMV-seronegative. The CDR3 here is CAISDMDRGDQPQHF. CDR3 sequence (DNA): TGTGCCATCAGTGATATGGACAGGGGGGATCAGCCCCAGCATTTT.